This paragraph reports one T cell receptor beta chain. Patients underwent thyroid surgery, and none had received any treatment before it. The V end lost 0 bases, the J end lost 3 bases, and 27 bases lay between the germline ends. Germline assignment: CDR1 LGHDT and CDR2 YNNKEL (reference sequence). The CDR3 is made up of 20 amino acids. From the PCR reads, TCRdb re-called clones with MiXCR. The table shows tens of thousands of clones, with approximately 12% occurring only once. This sample was included in a study of metastatic and nonmetastatic thyroid tumors. The wider study: Comparison of repertoires was carried out across blood and tumor or nodule tissue from malignant and benign thyroid patients.

This chain links TRBV3-1 with TRBJ2-7, with D possibly TRBD2 on 7 matching bases. The material sequenced was blood. This clonotype was sampled from a female donor with papillary thyroid cancer or a benign thyroid nodule (not recorded which). Some clones in this sample may be carry-over from other donors' samples. CDR3 bases: TGTGCCAGCAGCCAAGATAACAGGGCAAGTACCGGCGGGGGCCGCTACGAGCAGTACTTC. It codes for CASSQDNRASTGGGRYEQYF.